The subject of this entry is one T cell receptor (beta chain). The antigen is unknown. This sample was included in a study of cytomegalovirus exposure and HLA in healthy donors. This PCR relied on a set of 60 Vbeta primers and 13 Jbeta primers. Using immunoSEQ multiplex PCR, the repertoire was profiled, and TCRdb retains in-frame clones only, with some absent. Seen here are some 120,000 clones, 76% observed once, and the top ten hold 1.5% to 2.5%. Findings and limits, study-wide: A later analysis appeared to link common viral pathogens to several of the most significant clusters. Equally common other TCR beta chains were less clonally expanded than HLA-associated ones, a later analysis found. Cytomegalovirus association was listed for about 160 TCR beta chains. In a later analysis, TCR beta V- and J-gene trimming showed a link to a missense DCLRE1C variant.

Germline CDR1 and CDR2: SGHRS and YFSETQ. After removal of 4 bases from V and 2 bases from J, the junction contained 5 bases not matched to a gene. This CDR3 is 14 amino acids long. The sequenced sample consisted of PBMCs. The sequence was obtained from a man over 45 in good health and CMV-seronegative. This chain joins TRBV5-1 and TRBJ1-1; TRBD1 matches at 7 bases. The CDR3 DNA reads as TGCGCCAGCAGCACACGACAGGGAAACACTGAAGCTTTCTTT. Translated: CASSTRQGNTEAFF.